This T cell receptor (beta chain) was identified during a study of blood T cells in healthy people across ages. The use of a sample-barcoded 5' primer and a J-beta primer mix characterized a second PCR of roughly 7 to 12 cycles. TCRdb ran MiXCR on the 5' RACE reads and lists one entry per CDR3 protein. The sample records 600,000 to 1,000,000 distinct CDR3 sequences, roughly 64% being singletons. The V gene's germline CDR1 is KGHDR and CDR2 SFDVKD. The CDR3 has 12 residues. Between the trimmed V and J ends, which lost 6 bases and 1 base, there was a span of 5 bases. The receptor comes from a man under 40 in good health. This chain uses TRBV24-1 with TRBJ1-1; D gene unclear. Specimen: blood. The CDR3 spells CATSQTNTEAFF. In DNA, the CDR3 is TGTGCCACCAGTCAGACGAACACTGAAGCTTTCTTT.